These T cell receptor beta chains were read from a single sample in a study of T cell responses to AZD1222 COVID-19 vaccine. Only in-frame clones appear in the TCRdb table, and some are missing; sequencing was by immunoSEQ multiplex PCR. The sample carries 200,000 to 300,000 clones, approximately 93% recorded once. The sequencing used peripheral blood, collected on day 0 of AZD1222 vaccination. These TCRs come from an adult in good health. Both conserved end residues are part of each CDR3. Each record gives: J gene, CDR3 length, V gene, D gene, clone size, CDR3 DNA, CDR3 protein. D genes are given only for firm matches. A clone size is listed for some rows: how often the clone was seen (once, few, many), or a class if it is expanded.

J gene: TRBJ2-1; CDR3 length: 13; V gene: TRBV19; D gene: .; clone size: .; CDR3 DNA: TGTGCCAGTACAGACAGCTCCTACAATGAGCAGTTCTTC; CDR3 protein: CASTDSSYNEQFF
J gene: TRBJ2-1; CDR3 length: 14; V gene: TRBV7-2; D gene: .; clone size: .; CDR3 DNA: TGTGCCAGCAGCGGAGGGTACGTGTCCAATGAGCAGTTCTTC; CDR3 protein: CASSGGYVSNEQFF
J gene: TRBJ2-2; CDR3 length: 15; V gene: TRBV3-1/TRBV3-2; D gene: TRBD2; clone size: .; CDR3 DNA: TGTGCCAGCAGCCAGGGACTAGTGTCCGCCGGGGAGCTGTTTTTT; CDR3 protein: CASSQGLVSAGELFF
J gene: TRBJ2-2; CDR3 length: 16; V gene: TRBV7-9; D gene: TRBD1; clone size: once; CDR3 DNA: TGTGCCAGCAGCATTCAGGGGGCCTCGGTCACCGGGGAGCTGTTTTTT; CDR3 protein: CASSIQGASVTGELFF
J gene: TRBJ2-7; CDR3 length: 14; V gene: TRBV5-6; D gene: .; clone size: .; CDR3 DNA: TGTGCCAGCAGCCGTCCGGGCCTGCATCTCGAGCAGTACTTC; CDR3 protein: CASSRPGLHLEQYF
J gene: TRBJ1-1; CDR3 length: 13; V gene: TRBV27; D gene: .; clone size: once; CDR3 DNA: TGTGCCAGCACCCAAACCGGGCTGTATGAAGTTTTCTTT; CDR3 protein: CASTQTGLYEVFF
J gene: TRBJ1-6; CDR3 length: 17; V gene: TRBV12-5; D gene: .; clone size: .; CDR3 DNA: TGTGCTAGTGGTTTGGTTCGGGACGAGTTAAGCGAGTCACCCCTCCACTTT; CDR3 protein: CASGLVRDELSESPLHF
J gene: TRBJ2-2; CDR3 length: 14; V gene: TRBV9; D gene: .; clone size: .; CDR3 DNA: TGTGCCAGCAGCGTAGTGCAGGGGACCGGGGAGCTGTTTTTT; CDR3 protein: CASSVVQGTGELFF
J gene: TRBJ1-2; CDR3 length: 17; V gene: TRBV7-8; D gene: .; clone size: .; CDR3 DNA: TGTGCCAGCAGCTTAGCGAAGGCAGGGGTGGGACTTGGTGGCTACACCTTC; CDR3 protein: CASSLAKAGVGLGGYTF
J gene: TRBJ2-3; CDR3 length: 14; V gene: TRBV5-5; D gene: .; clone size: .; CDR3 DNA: TGTGCCAGCAGCTTGGATTTATCGGCAGATACGCAGTATTTT; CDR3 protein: CASSLDLSADTQYF
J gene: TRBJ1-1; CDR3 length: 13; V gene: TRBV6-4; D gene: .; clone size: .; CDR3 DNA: TGTGCCAGCAGTGACTCGAGGGGGACTGAAGCTTTCTTT; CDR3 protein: CASSDSRGTEAFF
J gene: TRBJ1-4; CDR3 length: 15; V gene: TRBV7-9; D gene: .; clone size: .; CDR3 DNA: TGTGCCAGCAGCTTAGTTGGCACCGAGAGGGAAAAACTGTTTTTT; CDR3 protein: CASSLVGTEREKLFF
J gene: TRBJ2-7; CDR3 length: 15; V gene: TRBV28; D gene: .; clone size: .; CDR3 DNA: TGTGCCAGCAACTCGGGGGCCATCGGCCAAAGATGGCAGTACTTC; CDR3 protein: CASNSGAIGQRWQYF
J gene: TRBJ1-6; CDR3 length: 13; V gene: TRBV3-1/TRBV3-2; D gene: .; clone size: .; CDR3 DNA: TGTGCCAGCAGCCCAGAATACTCGTCACCCCTCCACTTT; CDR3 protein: CASSPEYSSPLHF
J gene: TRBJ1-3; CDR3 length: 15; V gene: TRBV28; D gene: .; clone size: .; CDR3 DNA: TGTGCCAGCAGTTTAGGGGTTTCCTCTGGAAACACCATATATTTT; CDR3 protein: CASSLGVSSGNTIYF
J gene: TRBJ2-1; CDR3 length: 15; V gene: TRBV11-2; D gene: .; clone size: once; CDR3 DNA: TGTGCCAGCAGCTCCGGGCCAAGGGGATACAATGAGCAGTTCTTC; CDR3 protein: CASSSGPRGYNEQFF
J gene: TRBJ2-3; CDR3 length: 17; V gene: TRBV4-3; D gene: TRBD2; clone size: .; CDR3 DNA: TGCGCCAGCAGCCAAGTTGCGGCCCGGGGGGGCACAGATACGCAGTATTTT; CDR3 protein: CASSQVAARGGTDTQYF
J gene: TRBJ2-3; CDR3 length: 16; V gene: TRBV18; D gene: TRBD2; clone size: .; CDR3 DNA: TGTGCCAGCTCACCAGTAAGCGGGGTACTCACAGATACGCAGTATTTT; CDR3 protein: CASSPVSGVLTDTQYF
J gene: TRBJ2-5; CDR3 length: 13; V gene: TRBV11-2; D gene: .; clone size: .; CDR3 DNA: TGTGCCAGCAGCAATCTGGGGGGAGAGACCCAGTACTTC; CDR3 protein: CASSNLGGETQYF
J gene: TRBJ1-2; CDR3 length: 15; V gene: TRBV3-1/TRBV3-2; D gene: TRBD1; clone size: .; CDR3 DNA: TGTGCCAGCAGCCACAGGCAGGGGGTTAACTATGGCTACACCTTC; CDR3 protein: CASSHRQGVNYGYTF
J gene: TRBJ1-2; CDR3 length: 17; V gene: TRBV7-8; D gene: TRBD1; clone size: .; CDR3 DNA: TGTGCCAGCAGCGCCGGACAGGGGGTTCTTTCTAACTATGGCTACACCTTC; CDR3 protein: CASSAGQGVLSNYGYTF
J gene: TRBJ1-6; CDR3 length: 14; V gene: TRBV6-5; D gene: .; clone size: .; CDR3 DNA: TGTGCCAGCAGTCCCCTCTCCGGGAATTCACCCCTCCACTTT; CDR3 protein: CASSPLSGNSPLHF
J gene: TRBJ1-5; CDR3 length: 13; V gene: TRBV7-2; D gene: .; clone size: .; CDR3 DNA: TGTGCCAGCAGCTTAGGTCCGTTTCAGCCCCAGCATTTT; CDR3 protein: CASSLGPFQPQHF
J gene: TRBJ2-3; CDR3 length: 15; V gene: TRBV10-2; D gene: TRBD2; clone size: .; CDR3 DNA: TGCGCCAGCAGACCTACTAGCGCTAGCACAGATACGCAGTATTTT; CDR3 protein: CASRPTSASTDTQYF
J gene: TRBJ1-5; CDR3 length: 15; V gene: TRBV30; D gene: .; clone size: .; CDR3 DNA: TGTGCCTGGAGTCGAGAGGCAGGGACTGGGCAGCCCCAGCATTTT; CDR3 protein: CAWSREAGTGQPQHF
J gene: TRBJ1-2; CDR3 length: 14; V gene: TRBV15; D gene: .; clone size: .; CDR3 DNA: TGTGCCACCAGCAGAAGCAGGGGAAACTATGGCTACACCTTC; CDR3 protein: CATSRSRGNYGYTF
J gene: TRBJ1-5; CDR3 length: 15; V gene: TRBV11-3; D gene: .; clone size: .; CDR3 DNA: TGTGCCAGCAGCTTACGGGGGAGGTCGCGTCAGCCCCAGCATTTT; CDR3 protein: CASSLRGRSRQPQHF
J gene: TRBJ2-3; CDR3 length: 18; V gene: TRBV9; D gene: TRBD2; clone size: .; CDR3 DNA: TGTGCCAGCAACGACGGTGCGGGGGGCCTAACCTCCACAGATACGCAGTATTTT; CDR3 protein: CASNDGAGGLTSTDTQYF
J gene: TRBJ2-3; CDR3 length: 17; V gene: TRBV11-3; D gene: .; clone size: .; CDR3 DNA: TGTGCCAGCAGCCCGCACTCGACAGGCCGCGGGACAGATACGCAGTATTTT; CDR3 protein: CASSPHSTGRGTDTQYF
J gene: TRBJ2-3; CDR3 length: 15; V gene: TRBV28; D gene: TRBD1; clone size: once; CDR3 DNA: TGTGCCAGCAGTTGGACAGGAAGATACGGAGATACGCAGTATTTT; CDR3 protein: CASSWTGRYGDTQYF
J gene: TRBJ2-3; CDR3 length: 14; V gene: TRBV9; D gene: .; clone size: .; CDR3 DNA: TGTGCCAGCAGCGTAGGGCCCAACACAGATACGCAGTATTTT; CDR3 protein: CASSVGPNTDTQYF
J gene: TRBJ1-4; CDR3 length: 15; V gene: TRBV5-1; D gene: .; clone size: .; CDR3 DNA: TGCGCCAGCAGCTTGGGGGGACGGTTGAATGAAAAACTGTTTTTT; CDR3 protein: CASSLGGRLNEKLFF
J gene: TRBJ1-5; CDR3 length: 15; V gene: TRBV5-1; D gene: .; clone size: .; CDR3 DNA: TGCGCCAGCAGTCTGGGGGATCATAGCAATCAGCCCCAGCATTTT; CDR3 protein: CASSLGDHSNQPQHF
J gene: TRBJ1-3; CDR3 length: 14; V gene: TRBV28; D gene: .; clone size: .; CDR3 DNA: TGTGCCAGCCATGGGAGGGGCACTGGAAACACCATATATTTT; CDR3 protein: CASHGRGTGNTIYF
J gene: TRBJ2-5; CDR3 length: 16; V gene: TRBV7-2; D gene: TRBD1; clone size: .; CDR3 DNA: TGTGCCAGCAGCTTAGCGCGGGGCAGGGGGCGAGAGACCCAGTACTTC; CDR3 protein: CASSLARGRGRETQYF
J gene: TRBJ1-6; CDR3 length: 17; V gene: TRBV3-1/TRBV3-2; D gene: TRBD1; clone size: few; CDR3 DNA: TGTGCCAGCAGGCCCCCTGCGACAGGGGCCGATAATTCACCCCTCCACTTT; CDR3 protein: CASRPPATGADNSPLHF
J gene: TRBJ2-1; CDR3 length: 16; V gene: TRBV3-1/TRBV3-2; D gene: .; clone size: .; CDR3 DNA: TGTGCCAGCAGCCTAACGGCGGGACTCGCCTACAATGAGCAGTTCTTC; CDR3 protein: CASSLTAGLAYNEQFF
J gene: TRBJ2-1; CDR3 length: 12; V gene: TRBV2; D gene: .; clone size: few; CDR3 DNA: TGTGCCAGCACCAGGGAGTACAATGAGCAGTTCTTC; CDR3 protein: CASTREYNEQFF
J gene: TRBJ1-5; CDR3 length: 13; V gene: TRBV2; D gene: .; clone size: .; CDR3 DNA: TGTGCCAGCGCGGGGCAGGAGAATCAGCCCCAGCATTTT; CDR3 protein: CASAGQENQPQHF
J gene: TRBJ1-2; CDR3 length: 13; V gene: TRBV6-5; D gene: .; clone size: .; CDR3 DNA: TGTGCCAGCAGCCCGGGACAACTCTATGGCTACACCTTC; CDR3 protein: CASSPGQLYGYTF
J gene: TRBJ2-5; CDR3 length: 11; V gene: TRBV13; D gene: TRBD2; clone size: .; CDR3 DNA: TGTGCCAGCAGCTGGGGGGGGACCCAGTACTTC; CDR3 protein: CASSWGGTQYF
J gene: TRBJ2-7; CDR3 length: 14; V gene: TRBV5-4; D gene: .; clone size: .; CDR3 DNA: TGTGCCAGCAGCTTGGTCGGGCCCATGAACGAGCAGTACTTC; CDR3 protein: CASSLVGPMNEQYF